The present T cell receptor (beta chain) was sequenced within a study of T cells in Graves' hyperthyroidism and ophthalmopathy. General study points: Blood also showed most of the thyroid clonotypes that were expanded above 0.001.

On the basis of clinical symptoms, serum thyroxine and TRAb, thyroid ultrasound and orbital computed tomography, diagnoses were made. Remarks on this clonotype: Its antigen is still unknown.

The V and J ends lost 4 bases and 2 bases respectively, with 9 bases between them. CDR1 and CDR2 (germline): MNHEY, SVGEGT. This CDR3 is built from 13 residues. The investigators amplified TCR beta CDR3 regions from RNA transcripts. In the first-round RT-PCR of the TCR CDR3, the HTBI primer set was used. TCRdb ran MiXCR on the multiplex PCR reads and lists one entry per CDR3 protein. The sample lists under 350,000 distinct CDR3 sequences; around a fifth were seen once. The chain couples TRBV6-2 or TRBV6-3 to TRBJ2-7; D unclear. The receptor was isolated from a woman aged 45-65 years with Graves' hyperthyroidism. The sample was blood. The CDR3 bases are TGTGCCAGCAGTTTTAACCCTACCTACGAGCAGTACTTC. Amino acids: CASSFNPTYEQYF.